The text below deals with one T cell receptor beta chain. Its antigen has not been determined. The input lacks base qualities; no much larger clone sits a single base away. This sample stems from a study of cytomegalovirus exposure and HLA in healthy donors (dated by TCRdb to the late 2010s). With respect to the entire study: An earlier analysis of some 600 of the donors reported approximately 280 Gb of sequence data and 95 million to 130 million unique TCR beta sequences obtained from around 180 million T cells. About 280 gigabases of sequencing data and 70 million to 100 million unique TCR sequences made up an early release that covered approximately 700 HLA-typed donors. Of the roughly 400 genotyped donors, roughly 80% fell in the genetic ancestry cluster associated with self-reported Caucasian donors. The study was designed to test whether signatures of past pathogen exposure could be identified by cataloging public T cell receptors. The study profiled the T cell repertoires of some 610 subjects by immunosequencing and related them to cytomegalovirus serostatus. Along with the approximately 650-subject first cohort, a separate validation cohort of over a hundred different subjects was used. High-throughput TCR immunosequencing, statistical association of individual TCRs with disease status, and machine learning were combined to predict cytomegalovirus infection status. A later analysis re-analyzed previously published TCR beta repertoires from 666 donors and added high-resolution HLA genotyping to study TCR occurrence patterns. Rather than using new phenotypic data, the later analysis identified candidate immune exposures from TCR beta sequences and from how often those sequences occurred across donors. An earlier analysis of a few hundred of the donors applied high-throughput TCR beta sequencing to assess whether each TCR beta V gene segment acted as functional or pseudogenic. Donor age, sex, ethnicity and CMV serostatus were compiled alongside the repertoire data. In a later genetic analysis, genome-wide SNP genotypes for 398 of the 666 donors were used, and that subset was treated as a discovery cohort. Every discovery cohort repertoire had been produced on one sequencing platform. Both class I and class II loci were covered by HLA typing, at four-digit resolution. The number of donors typed differed by locus, with 629-630 for A, B, C, DRB1 and DQB1, more than 500 for DQA1, 600 to 610 for DPA1, and approximately 470 for DPB1. Several DR-DQ haplotypes were treated as single units for association and clustering because of strong linkage in the cohort. Among 350 to 400 genotyped donors of the cohort, an average of about 240,000 unique TCR beta nucleotide sequences were sequenced per donor, roughly 18% of them non-productive.

Taken from cysteine to phenylalanine, the CDR3 has 15 residues. The DNA shown is the 45-base CDR3, in frame from base 1. Looking up the germline V gene (reference sequence) yields CDR1 GTSNPN and CDR2 SVGIG. V gives up 4 bases and J gives up 7 bases, and the segment between their germline ends measures 22 bases. The cohort comprised around 700 healthy bone marrow donors. At the time of sampling, every cohort member was nominally healthy, though immune exposures that went unrecorded were likely present. The donor was CMV seropositive and belonged to the group of a few hundred seropositive cohort members. Each donor provided a peripheral blood sample, and peripheral blood mononuclear cells were used for TCR beta sequencing. The Qiagen DNeasy Blood Extraction Kit was used to extract genomic DNA from the blood cell samples. Study-wide conclusions, independent of this receptor: The only immune exposure information available for the cohort was CMV serostatus. A later genetic analysis associated a missense DCLRE1C variant with V-gene and J-gene trimming of TCR beta chains, and an independent cohort replicated the association. A later analysis associated around 16,000 TCR beta sequences with specific HLA alleles at a false discovery rate of 0.05. Because HLA typing was unavailable for some donors at each locus, only the typed subset was used in association tests. In vitro tests confirmed that a few of the cytomegalovirus-associated TCR beta chains recognize cytomegalovirus antigens. Several of the top co-occurrence clusters appeared to be linked to parvovirus B19, influenza, CMV and Epstein-Barr virus, according to a later analysis. Because counts were too low, around 17 rarely observed V segments, including chromosome 9 orphons, were left out of the earlier analysis of 587 of the donors. A later analysis found that TCR association rates varied across HLA loci, with DRB1 alleles showing the most associated TCRs and HLA-C alleles the fewest. A later genetic analysis reported fewer N-insertions in productive TCRs among donors in an Asian-associated ancestry cluster than the roughly 620-donor mean. When HLA alleles, especially DR and DQ, strongly co-occurred, attributing TCR associations to individual alleles was difficult. Compared with equally common non-associated chains, HLA-associated TCR beta chains in a later analysis were more clonally expanded and had lower generation probabilities. It was suggested by the authors that the approach could potentially be generalized to other disease states and immunological phenotypes. Presence/absence analyses assumed roughly uniform sequencing depth across donors, an assumption that may not hold. Cytomegalovirus status was reported to be diagnosed by the classifier with high specificity and sensitivity in both the original and validation cohorts. Most TCR sequences were seen in very few donors, while some public TCRs were found in many individuals. The cohort was sequenced for TCR beta chains only, and without alpha or paired-chain data the features that could be detected were limited. In the study, 150 to 200 TCR beta chains were listed as associated with cytomegalovirus. Linkage disequilibrium might explain the correlated functional status among segregating V segments, but an unknown experimental factor could not be excluded. Some IMGT-functional V segments, including TRBV6-2 and TRBV6-3, could not be told apart with the 87-base-pair reads, so those segments were excluded. In an earlier analysis of 587 of the donors, most TCR beta V segments were observed in productive rearrangements about 87% or about 30% of the time, broadly matching IMGT annotations. Most CMV-associated TCR beta chains appeared to be HLA-restricted in a later analysis, and the HLA associations seemed to be driven largely by CMV exposure. A cluster of highly shared sequence variants was judged likely to represent a technical artifact of the sequencing pipeline. A further reported finding was that TCR beta sequences accurately predicted the HLA-A and HLA-B alleles for most subjects in the first cohort.

Receptors were amplified or captured by the immunoSEQ multiplex PCR assay. For the multiplex PCR, a mixture combining 60 forward primers for TCR Vbeta segments and 13 reverse primers for TCR Jbeta segments was used. A multiplex PCR assay on genomic DNA amplified the CDR3 region of rearranged TCR beta genes. The amplified TCR beta libraries were sequenced on the Illumina HiSeq System as 87-base-pair reads. Processing in the source paper ran as follows. A later analysis counted about 76 million unique TCR beta chains across the 666 repertoires, and around 9.9 million of these chains were shared by at least two donors. Raw reads were error-corrected and collapsed into unique sequences by a nearest-neighbor algorithm in which closely related sequences were merged to remove PCR and sequencing errors. CDR3 sequences were aligned to IMGT reference sequences to assign V, D and J gene segments. Each retained sequence needed at least a six-nucleotide match to both a V gene segment and a J gene segment. Rearrangements were called productive when the CDR3 lacked stop codons and stayed in frame with V and J; all others were non-productive. CDR3 was defined by IMGT convention, running from the second conserved V-encoded cysteine to the conserved J-encoded phenylalanine. Sequences without an unambiguous match to a single V gene segment were excluded from the earlier analysis of approximately 560 of the donors. An earlier analysis of 550 to 650 of the donors classified V segments as functional when productive rearrangements were above 56.7% and as segregating when the standard deviation between donors was above 5%. A statistical classification framework was developed to diagnose cytomegalovirus status using the catalog of TCR beta chain sequences. In a later analysis, TCR nucleotide sequences were compared against IMGT/GENE-DB human TR gene sequences so that V and J genes could be assigned. The TCRdist pipeline was used in a later analysis to assign CDR3 sequences and most-parsimonious VDJ recombination scenarios. A later analysis defined each TCR beta chain by its CDR3 amino acid sequence plus V-gene family, and excluded reads lacking a unique V-gene family. As a way to deal with suspected cross-contamination and a sequencing artifact, a later analysis dropped approximately 590 nucleotide sequences that were highly shared and had low generation probability. For each public chain, a later analysis derived a clonal expansion index from normalized ranks of inferred template counts within each repertoire. In a later analysis, generation probabilities were computed with a VDJ recombination model fitted to out-of-frame rearrangements, and the resulting probabilities were checked against IGoR. In a later analysis, hypergeometric tests were used to score TCR-TCR, TCR-HLA and TCR-CMV co-occurrence, with a repertoire-size bias correction applied to TCR pairs. False discovery rates were estimated in a later analysis by permuting HLA or CMV assignments 20 times. A later analysis grouped co-occurring TCRs with DBSCAN, adding TCRdist sequence similarity when clustering within HLA-allele-positive subsets. Repertoires with fewer than 30,000 or more than 120,000 public chains, plus five repertoires with anomalous nucleotide sharing, were excluded from co-occurrence clustering. TCRdb mirrors the immuneACCESS table, restricted to in-frame sequences. Some clones are absent from its copies; in checked studies, under half trace to an unresolved V gene, and the reason for the others is unknown. For V, J and clone size, that table is used; D and trimming come from the DNA. This sample comprises 90,000 to 150,000 clones, 60% to 85% of them detected only once. The ten largest account for under 3% of the sample.

This receptor was obtained from a woman aged 40-49 years in good health and CMV-seropositive. In this chain, TRBV30 is recombined with TRBJ1-1; tentative D gene TRBD1, with 6 bases matching. Source material: PBMCs. Here is the DNA: TGTGCCTGGAAGGGGGGGGCCTCGGGAGGGAATGAAGCTTTCTTT. Translated, this is CAWKGGASGGNEAFF.